The present TCR beta chain was sequenced within a study of response to subunit inactivated influenza vaccine. This clonotype came up many times. The V segment lost 4 bases and the J segment 4 bases; nucleotides outside the gene matches: 2. The CDR3 runs to 14 residues. Germline V gene sequence: CDR1 DFQATT, CDR2 SNEGSKA (reference sequence). TCRdb ran MiXCR on the RT-PCR reads and lists one entry per CDR3 protein. The profile shows some 500,000 distinct CDR3 sequences, 10% to 15% of them singletons. The material was PBMCs from blood, obtained 40 to 50 days after vaccination. The rearrangement uses TRBV20-1 and TRBJ2-3, with TRBD2 identical over 13 bases. The receptor comes from a man aged 50 or older who received an inactivated influenza vaccine. CDR3 protein: CSAKLAGGPDTQYF. In DNA, the CDR3 is TGCAGTGCTAAACTAGCGGGGGGGCCAGATACGCAGTATTTT.